This T cell receptor (beta chain) was obtained from a study of blood T cell repertoires in COVID-19 (TCRdb year 2020). Concerning the study at large: The collaborator samples originated in the United States, Italy and Spain and spanned the acute and convalescent phases of COVID-19. The prospective study material was composed of cDNA or gDNA derived from T cells, B-cell-depleted T cells, or PBMCs. The dataset comprised deeply sampled blood TCRbeta repertoires from subjects exposed to, actively infected with, or recovered from COVID-19. The repertoires were released in a freely available public database intended as a resource for research on the immune response to SARS-CoV-2. Samples were obtained from the ongoing ImmuneRACE study (first 160 participants) and from about 1,300 subjects provided by 6 global collaborators. Sample metadata almost always included a de-identified subject ID, COVID-19 status, age in years and sex. Where available, HLA class I and class II types were obtained from metadata supplied by the sample provider rather than from assay-based typing.

Results the study describes overall, beyond this receptor: The amount of clinical and demographic metadata varied by source and participant and was provided uncurated.

The immunoSEQ Assay, a bias-controlled multiplex PCR, was used to amplify TCRbeta CDR3 regions from genomic DNA. Per the original workflow: Nucleated cell counts per sample were estimated from amplification of reference gene primers within the assay. Sequence reads were collapsed and filtered to measure the absolute abundance of every unique TCRbeta CDR3 rearrangement. For each sample, productive Simpson clonality was calculated as the square root of Simpson's diversity index over productive rearrangements. Here the immuneACCESS table is served through TCRdb, limited to in-frame sequences with V and J called. Missing clones are a known gap in these copies; in checked studies unresolved V genes cover under half, and the rest lacks a known reason. V and J calls and clone size are as listed in that table; D and trimming were resolved from the DNA. The sample table holds about 140,000 clones, of which nearly 90% were seen once. The ten largest clones represent about 2% of the sample.

Each collaborating institution followed its own protocols to collect whole blood in K2EDTA tubes. For TCRbeta analysis, collaborators shipped samples in one of three forms: frozen whole blood, isolated PBMCs, or DNA extracted from either of those sample types. The CDR3 spans 14 residues, from the cysteine through the phenylalanine. The DNA shown is the 42-base CDR3, in frame from base 1. According to the germline V gene, CDR1 reads WSHSY and CDR2 reads SAAADI. V is reduced by 2 bases and J by 3 bases, leaving a spacing of 8 bases between them. To note about this clone: What this receptor recognizes is not known. No qualities accompany the bases; no much larger clone lies one base away.

This TCR came from a man aged 65 to 85 with acute or convalescent COVID-19. Sequencing was carried out using peripheral blood. The rearranged segments are TRBV10-2 and TRBJ1-5, with no confident D gene call. The CDR3 has the sequence CASSETANNQPQHF. DNA sequence: TGCGCCAGCAGTGAGACAGCAAACAATCAGCCCCAGCATTTT.